This T cell receptor beta chain was recovered during a study of blood T cell repertoires in COVID-19. Profiled with immunoSEQ multiplex PCR; TCRdb holds only in-frame clones, not every one. The sample has about 330,000 clones; approximately 90% are singletons. The germline V and J ends were trimmed by 2 bases and 2 bases, with 12 bases remaining between them. In germline, CDR1 is MNHNY, CDR2 SVGAGI (reference sequence). CDR3 size: 15 residues. Sequenced material: peripheral blood. V usage is TRBV6-6 and J usage is TRBJ2-5, with D tentatively TRBD2 (5 bases). This sequence originates from a woman between 50 and 59 years old with active or convalescent COVID-19. The CDR3 spells CASSYGVASQETQYF. CDR3 DNA sequence: TGTGCCAGCAGTTACGGGGTAGCGTCGCAAGAGACCCAGTACTTC.